A selection of T cell receptor beta chains follows, all from one sample in a study of control samples from healthy donors and cancer patients. Only in-frame clones appear in the TCRdb table, and some are missing; sequencing was by immunoSEQ multiplex PCR. The table has roughly 100,000 clones, about nine tenths seen once; the top ten hold about 3%. Material: blood. The receptors were gathered from a human donor in good health. The donor label of this sample is uncertain. The CDR3 runs from the conserved cysteine through the conserved F or W. The D gene is left open where the match is weak. Expanded clones get a size class; other rows say once, few or many, or leave the size out.

>NA|TRBD1|TRBV28|TRBJ1-1
CASSSRGRGTEAFF
TGTGCCAGCAGTTCCAGGGGGCGCGGCACTGAAGCTTTCTTT
>NA|TRBD1|TRBV19|TRBJ1-1
CASSINRDRGAVGAFF
TGTGCCAGTAGTATTAACCGGGACAGGGGAGCGGTGGGTGCTTTCTTT
>NA|NA|TRBV6-6|TRBJ2-2
CASSQNTGELFF
TGTGCCAGCAGTCAGAACACCGGGGAGCTGTTTTTT
>few|NA|TRBV10-1|TRBJ2-7
CASNHRRVQYF
TGCGCCAGCAATCACAGGCGCGTGCAGTACTTC
>NA|NA|TRBV3-1/TRBV3-2|TRBJ1-2
CASSLGTPGYYGYTF
TGTGCCAGCAGCCTCGGGACACCTGGTTACTATGGCTACACCTTC
>once|NA|TRBV21-1|TRBJ1-2
CASSKARDYGYTF
TGTGCCAGCAGCAAAGCAAGGGACTATGGCTACACCTTC
>NA|NA|TRBV29-1|TRBJ2-1
CSATVGQEYNEQFF
TGCAGCGCCACGGTCGGGCAGGAATACAATGAGCAGTTCTTC
>NA|NA|TRBV27|TRBJ1-6
CASRGEDAYNSPLHF
TGTGCCAGCCGCGGGGAGGACGCCTATAATTCACCCCTCCACTTT
>NA|NA|TRBV24-1|TRBJ1-1
CATSDVDSMNTEAFF
TGTGCCACCAGTGATGTTGACAGCATGAACACTGAAGCTTTCTTT
>NA|TRBD2|TRBV7-9|TRBJ2-2
CASIENGGVPGELFF
TGTGCCAGCATCGAAAACGGGGGGGTCCCCGGGGAGCTGTTTTTT
>NA|TRBD2|TRBV11-3|TRBJ2-1
CASSLGSGGPTSEQFF
TGTGCCAGCAGCTTGGGTAGCGGGGGCCCGACCTCGGAGCAGTTCTTC
>NA|TRBD1|TRBV24-1|TRBJ2-3
CATSQQGWGTDTQYF
TGTGCCACCAGCCAACAGGGGTGGGGGACAGATACGCAGTATTTT
>NA|NA|TRBV29-1|TRBJ2-5
CSVAGAGVLETQYF
TGCAGCGTTGCTGGAGCCGGGGTCCTGGAGACCCAGTACTTC
>NA|NA|TRBV21-1|TRBJ1-2
CASSRRGNGYTF
TGTGCCAGCAGCAGGAGGGGGAATGGCTACACCTTC